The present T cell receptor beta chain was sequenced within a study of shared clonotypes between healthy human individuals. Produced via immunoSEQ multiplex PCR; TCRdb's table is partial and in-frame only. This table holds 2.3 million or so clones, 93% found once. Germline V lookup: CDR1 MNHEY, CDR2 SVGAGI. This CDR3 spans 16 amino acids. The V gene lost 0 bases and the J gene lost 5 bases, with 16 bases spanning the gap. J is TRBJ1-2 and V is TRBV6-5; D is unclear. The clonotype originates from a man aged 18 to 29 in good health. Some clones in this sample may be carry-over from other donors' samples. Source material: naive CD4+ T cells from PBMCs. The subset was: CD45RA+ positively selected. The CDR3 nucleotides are TGTGCCAGCAGTTACTCATTTCCGGATAATACTTATGGCTACACCTTC. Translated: CASSYSFPDNTYGYTF.